This TCR beta chain was captured by sequencing in a study of beta chain features in type 1 diabetes. Study-wide points: A moderate, significant TCRB CDR3 shortening appeared in type 1 diabetes across four CD4+ subsets.

Reverse transcription of all isolated RNA meant that expressed TCRB transcripts were sequenced. About 3.5 million reads, on average, came from each naive, central memory and regulatory T cell sample. Only in-frame clones appear in the TCRdb table, and some are missing; sequencing was by immunoSEQ multiplex PCR. The sample shows around 310,000 clones, approximately 12% of them seen only once. V lost 0 bases and J 1 base, leaving 11 bases between the germline ends. CDR3 length: 16 amino acids. The germline V gene has CDR1 SEHNR and CDR2 FQNEAQ (reference sequence). Without exception, sorted populations had purity beyond 98%. With regard to this clone: What it binds is unknown.

The chain has TRBV7-9 and TRBJ2-3; possibly TRBD2 for D (7 bases). This clonotype originated in a woman younger than 30 with type 1 diabetes. Sequenced: naive CD4+ T cells from blood. The CDR3 DNA is TGTGCCAGCAGCTTAGCGGGGGCGGGAGGCACAGATACGCAGTATTTT. It is translated as CASSLAGAGGTDTQYF.